Listed below are T cell receptor beta chains from one sample, sequenced in a study of blood T cells in healthy people across ages. TCRdb fed the 5' RACE reads into MiXCR, producing one record per CDR3 protein. Of roughly 1,700,000 distinct CDR3 sequences detected, over 25% appear once; the ten largest clones hold about 8%. The sample consisted of blood. These receptors were collected from a woman in her thirties in good health. Each CDR3 is given with its conserved first and last residue. A D gene is named only where the DNA matches it firmly. A clone size is listed for some rows: how often the clone was seen (once, few, many), or a class if it is expanded.

V	D	size	J	DNA	CDR3
TRBV7-9	NA	NA	TRBJ2-5	TGTGCCAGCGACTTAGATGGACAGCCTCAAGAGACCCAGTACTTC	CASDLDGQPQETQYF
TRBV12-3/TRBV12-4	TRBD2	many	TRBJ2-3	TGTGCCAGCAGGTGGACTAGCTCCCTCTCGGATACGCAGTATTTT	CASRWTSSLSDTQYF
TRBV5-1	NA	NA	TRBJ2-2	TGCGCCAGCAGCTTGGGTTCTAGCTGGAACACCGGGGAGCTGTTTTTT	CASSLGSSWNTGELFF
TRBV7-2	TRBD2	NA	TRBJ2-3	TGTGCCAGCAGCCATACTAGCGGGAGATCAGATACGCAGTATTTT	CASSHTSGRSDTQYF
TRBV20-1	NA	NA	TRBJ2-2	TGCAGTGCCCGGGGAGGGGGGCTAGCCACCGGGGAGCTGTTTTTT	CSARGGGLATGELFF
TRBV9	NA	few	TRBJ1-2	TGTGCCAGCAGCGTAGGGCCCGGGACTAACTATGGCTACACCTTC	CASSVGPGTNYGYTF
TRBV7-9	NA	NA	TRBJ1-1	TGTGCCAGCAGCTTAGTTTTTGGGGGGCAAATCGGGGGCACTGAAGCTTTCTTT	CASSLVFGGQIGGTEAFF
TRBV4-1	NA	NA	TRBJ2-2	TGCGCCAGCAGCCACGCACAGGCTCGGGTCGGGGAGCTGTTTTTT	CASSHAQARVGELFF
TRBV12-3/TRBV12-4	NA	NA	TRBJ2-3	TGTGCCAGCAGTTTAAGGGTGAGGGCAGATACGCAGTATTTT	CASSLRVRADTQYF
TRBV2	TRBD1	NA	TRBJ1-5	TGTGCCAGCTACAGAGACAGGGCAGGGAATCAGCCCCAGCATTTT	CASYRDRAGNQPQHF
TRBV5-5	NA	many	TRBJ2-1	TGTGCCAGCAGCTTCCATGGGTATGAGCAGTTCTTC	CASSFHGYEQFF